Each of the 18 T cell receptor beta chains below was sequenced from the same sample in a study of graft-versus-host responses after intestinal transplantation. The antigens of these receptors remain unknown. TCRdb's copy holds only in-frame clones and misses some; the assay was immunoSEQ multiplex PCR. Seen here are about 39,000 clones, over 90% observed once, and the top ten hold 21%. Material: unstimulated CD8+ T cells sorted from spleen or lymph node cells, obtained before transplant. These receptors all stem from a human donor who was the organ donor for an intestinal transplant.

The rearrangement joins TRBV6-1 to TRBJ2-5, with D tentatively TRBD1 or TRBD2 (5 bases each). The CDR3 totals 12 residues. The germline gives CDR1 MNHNS, CDR2 SASEGT. Trimming shortened V by 3 bases and J by 7 bases, and 9 bases separated the two germline ends. CDR3 DNA sequence: TGTGCCAGCAGTGAGGGGGTGAGGACCCAGTACTTC. Translated: CASSEGVRTQYF.

The rearrangement joins TRBV15 to TRBJ2-3, with 7 nucleotides matching TRBD2. Per germline, CDR1 LNHNV and CDR2 YYDKDF (reference sequence). This CDR3 is 17 amino acids long. Trimming took 4 bases from V and 12 from J; bases not matched to a gene: 22. Here the CDR3 DNA reads TGTGCCACCAGCATATCCGACATGTTGCTTAGCGGGCGGGGTCAGTATTTT. Translating gives CATSISDMLLSGRGQYF.

This chain joins TRBV9 and TRBJ1-1; 7 bases match TRBD1. J was trimmed by 2 bases and V by 0 bases; bases with no gene match: 4. CDR1 and CDR2 (germline): SGDLS, YYNGEE. There are 15 residues in the CDR3. In DNA, the CDR3 is TGTGCCAGCAGCGTAGATGGGACAGCCAACACTGAAGCTTTCTTT. This encodes CASSVDGTANTEAFF. The full variable domain, completed using reference TRBV9 and TRBJ1-1, is DSGVTQTPKHLITATGQRVTLRCSPRSGDLSVYWYQQSLDQGLQFLIQYYNGEERAKGNILERFSAQQFPDLHSELNLSSLELGDSALYFCASSVDGTANTEAFFGQGTRLTVV.

The chain combines TRBV5-4 with TRBJ2-3; the D gene is possibly TRBD2 (6 bases). The germline gives CDR1 SGHNT, CDR2 YYREEE (reference sequence). The CDR3 has 15 amino acids. Trimming removed 4 bases from V and 1 base from J, with 13 bases in between. CDR3 in DNA: TGTGCCAGCAGCCCCACCGGGAGCGGCACAGATACGCAGTATTTT. This gives the protein CASSPTGSGTDTQYF.

The V gene is TRBV6-1, the J gene TRBJ2-1, with D unresolved. CDR1 MNHNS and CDR2 SASEGT come from the germline V gene. Trimming took off 4 bases at V and 5 bases at J, with 15 bases between the two ends. CDR3 length: 15 amino acids. The CDR3 region has the DNA TGTGCCAGCAGTGTCACGCAGAGAAGAAACAATGAGCAGTTCTTC. This codes for CASSVTQRRNNEQFF.

The chain is built from TRBV4-3 and TRBJ2-3, with 8 bases identical to TRBD1. Losses at the gene ends were 3 bases for V and 2 bases for J; bases not matched to a gene: 4. Germline V lookup: CDR1 LGHNA, CDR2 YSLEER. CDR3 length: 15 amino acids. The CDR3, as DNA: TGCGCCAGCAGCCAGGAGGACAGGGACACAGATACGCAGTATTTT. The encoded protein is CASSQEDRDTDTQYF.

In this sample, this clone turned up once. This chain links TRBV27 with TRBJ2-5, with 7 bases lining up with TRBD2. The length of the CDR3 is 14 residues. J was trimmed by 7 bases and V by 0 bases; bases with no gene match: 5. CDR1 is MNHEY, CDR2 SMNVEV, per germline (reference sequence). CDR3 sequence: CASSLSKLAGTQYF. The CDR3 bases are TGTGCCAGCAGTTTATCGAAGTTAGCGGGGACCCAGTACTTC.

This chain joins TRBV28 and TRBJ2-3; TRBD1 might be the D (6 bases). The germline V and J ends were trimmed by 7 bases and 2 bases, with 10 bases remaining between them. The CDR3 runs to 13 residues. Germline lookup yields CDR1 MDHEN and CDR2 SYDVKM. CDR3 amino acids: CASKDSPTDTQYF. CDR3 DNA: TGTGCCAGCAAGGACAGTCCCACAGATACGCAGTATTTT.

The V gene is TRBV9, the J gene TRBJ2-3, with 16 bases aligning to TRBD2. Germline CDR1 reads SGDLS; CDR2 reads YYNGEE. The CDR3 runs to 16 residues. Germline trimming cut 3 bases from V and 4 bases from J; bases unmatched to any gene: 2. CDR3 protein: CASSDGTSGRADTQYF. CDR3 nucleotides: TGTGCCAGCAGCGATGGGACTAGCGGGAGGGCAGATACGCAGTATTTT. The variable domain in full, with the rest retrieved from reference TRBV9 and TRBJ2-3, is DSGVTQTPKHLITATGQRVTLRCSPRSGDLSVYWYQQSLDQGLQFLIQYYNGEERAKGNILERFSAQQFPDLHSELNLSSLELGDSALYFCASSDGTSGRADTQYFGPGTRLTVL.

This chain uses TRBV28 with TRBJ2-3; TRBD2 agrees at 8 bases. Trimming took 6 bases from V and 3 from J; bases not matched to a gene: 8. The CDR3 loop spans 15 amino acids. Per the germline V gene, CDR1 is MDHEN and CDR2 is SYDVKM. CDR3 in DNA: TGTGCCAGCAGCCTTAGCGGGATAGAAACAGATACGCAGTATTTT. Translation: CASSLSGIETDTQYF.

The gene calls are TRBV27 and TRBJ2-1, with 14 bases identical to TRBD2. The germline gives CDR1 MNHEY, CDR2 SMNVEV (reference sequence). The CDR3 covers 16 residues. J lost 12 bases, V lost 5 bases, and 12 bases had no gene match. CDR3 in DNA: TGTGCCAGCAGTCCGGGACTAGCGGGAGCCTTAGGTGGGCAGTTCTTC. It specifies CASSPGLAGALGGQFF.

In this sample, this clone turned up once. V and J are TRBV11-2 and TRBJ2-2; D gene uncertain. The germline V and J ends were trimmed by 5 bases and 4 bases, with 17 bases remaining between them. Germline assignment: CDR1 SGHAT and CDR2 FQNNGV. This CDR3 region has 16 residues. The CDR3 sequence is CASSHRLEFLTGELFF. The CDR3 DNA reads as TGTGCCAGCAGCCATCGTTTAGAGTTCCTCACCGGGGAGCTGTTTTTT.

V is TRBV4-1 and J is TRBJ2-7; maybe TRBD2 (5 bases). The CDR3 is made up of 16 amino acids. Germline loops: CDR1 MGHRA, CDR2 YSYEKL. V lost 3 bases and J lost 2, with 17 bases in between. DNA for the CDR3: TGCGCCAGCAGCCAGTCGGTCTGGCAGCGGACCTACGAGCAGTACTTC. Translation: CASSQSVWQRTYEQYF.

The rearrangement links TRBV7-2 to TRBJ2-6, with TRBD1 matching 11 bases. This CDR3 has 18 amino acids. Germline CDR1 and CDR2: SGHTA and FQGNSA. Germline trimming cut 5 bases from V and 0 bases from J; bases unmatched to any gene: 6. CDR3 coding DNA: TGTGCCAGCAGCCCCCGGGGGACAGGGGGCTCTGGGGCCAACGTCCTGACTTTC. It yields the protein CASSPRGTGGSGANVLTF.

This chain links TRBV5-4 with TRBJ2-2; weak D call: TRBD1 (5 bases). This CDR3 has 15 residues. CDR1 is SGHNT and CDR2 is YYREEE in the germline V gene (reference sequence). V was trimmed by 1 base and J by 3 bases, leaving 10 bases between them. CDR3 sequence reads: CASSLTEGDTGELFF. The CDR3 coding sequence is TGTGCCAGCAGCTTGACCGAAGGGGACACCGGGGAGCTGTTTTTT.

In its sample, this clone was seen once. The chain links TRBV4-2 to TRBJ2-1; 9 nucleotides agree with TRBD2. Looked up from germline, CDR1 is LGHNA and CDR2 is YNFKEQ. V shed 4 bases, J shed 6 bases, and the junction held 16 bases outside the gene matches. CDR3 length: 18 residues. CDR3 residues: CASSRPGLAGATGNEQFF. Written as DNA, the CDR3 is TGTGCCAGCAGCCGCCCAGGGTTAGCGGGAGCTACCGGCAATGAGCAGTTCTTC.

The chain couples TRBV11-2 to TRBJ2-1; TRBD2 aligns across 7 bases. J gave up 4 bases and V 5 bases, and 5 bases lay outside the gene matches. CDR3 length: 14 amino acids. CDR1 is SGHAT, CDR2 FQNNGV, per germline. The CDR3 loop reads CASSHAAGYNEQFF. The CDR3 DNA reads as TGTGCCAGCAGCCACGCAGCGGGGTACAATGAGCAGTTCTTC.

The chain has TRBV27 and TRBJ2-7, with no clear D. Trimming shortened V by 7 bases and J by 0 bases, and 10 bases separated the two germline ends. CDR1 is MNHEY, CDR2 SMNVEV, per germline (reference sequence). CDR3 size: 13 residues. The DNA of the CDR3 is TGTGCCAGCACTGATGACATCTCCTACGAGCAGTACTTC. Its protein product is CASTDDISYEQYF.